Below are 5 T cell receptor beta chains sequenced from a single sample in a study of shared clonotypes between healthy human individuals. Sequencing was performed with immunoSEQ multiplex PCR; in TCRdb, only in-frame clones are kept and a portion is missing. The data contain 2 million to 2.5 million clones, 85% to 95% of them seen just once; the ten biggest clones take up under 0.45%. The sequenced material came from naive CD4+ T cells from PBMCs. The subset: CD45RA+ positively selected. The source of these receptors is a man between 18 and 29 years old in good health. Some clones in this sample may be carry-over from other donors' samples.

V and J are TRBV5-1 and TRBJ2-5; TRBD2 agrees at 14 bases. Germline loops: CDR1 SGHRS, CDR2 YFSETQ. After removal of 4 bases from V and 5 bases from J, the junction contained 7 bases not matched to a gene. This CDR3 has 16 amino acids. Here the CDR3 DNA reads TGCGCCAGCAGCCCCGGGACTAGCGGGAGAGGGGAGACCCAGTACTTC. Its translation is CASSPGTSGRGETQYF.

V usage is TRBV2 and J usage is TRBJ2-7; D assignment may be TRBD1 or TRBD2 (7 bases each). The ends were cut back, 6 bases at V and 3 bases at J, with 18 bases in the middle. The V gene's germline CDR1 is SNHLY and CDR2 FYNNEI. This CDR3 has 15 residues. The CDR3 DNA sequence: TGTGCCAGCAGGGGTTCGACAGGGACTAACTACGAGCAGTACTTC. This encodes CASRGSTGTNYEQYF.

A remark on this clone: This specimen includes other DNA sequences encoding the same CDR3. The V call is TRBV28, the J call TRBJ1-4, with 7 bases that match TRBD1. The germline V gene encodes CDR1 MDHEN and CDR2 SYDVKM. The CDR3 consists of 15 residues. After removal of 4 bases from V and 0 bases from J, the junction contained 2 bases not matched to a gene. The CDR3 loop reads CASSSTGATNEKLFF. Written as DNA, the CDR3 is TGTGCCAGCAGTTCTACAGGGGCAACTAATGAAAAACTGTTTTTT.

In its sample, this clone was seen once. The CDR3 sequence: CASSHGLVEVNEQFF. The DNA of the CDR3 is TGCGCCAGCAGCCACGGACTAGTGGAAGTCAATGAGCAGTTCTTC. The chain combines TRBV5-1 with TRBJ2-1, with 7 bases fitting TRBD2. The CDR3 is 15 amino acids. Losses at the gene ends were 4 bases for V and 6 bases for J; bases not matched to a gene: 10. Germline V CDR1 and CDR2: SGHRS, YFSETQ. Using reference TRBV5-1 and TRBJ2-1 for the parts outside the CDR3, the full variable domain is KAGVTQTPRYLIKTRGQQVTLSCSPISGHRSVSWYQQTPGQGLQFLFEYFSETQRNKGNFPGRFSGRQFSNSRSEMNVSTLELGDSALYLCASSHGLVEVNEQFFGPGTRLTVL.

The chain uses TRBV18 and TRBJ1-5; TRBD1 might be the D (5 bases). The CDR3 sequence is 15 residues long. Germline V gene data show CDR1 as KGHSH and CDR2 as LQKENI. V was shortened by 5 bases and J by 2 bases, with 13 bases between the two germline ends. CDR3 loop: CASSVLSGGNQPQHF. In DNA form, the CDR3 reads TGTGCCAGCTCAGTGTTGTCGGGGGGCAATCAGCCCCAGCATTTT.